Listed below are T cell receptor beta chains from one sample, sequenced in a study of cytomegalovirus exposure and HLA in healthy donors. The repertoire was sequenced with immunoSEQ multiplex PCR; TCRdb's copy has only in-frame clones and lacks some. The sample holds about 200,000 clones; 70% to 85% are singletons and the top ten take roughly 0.098%. Sequencing used PBMCs. All receptors come from a boy between 2 and 15 years old in good health and CMV-seronegative. The CDR3 runs from the conserved cysteine through the conserved F or W. The D gene is left open where the match is weak. The size entry is marked missing in some rows and otherwise reads once, few, many or a size class.

v_call,j_call,clone_size,d_call,cdr3_aa,cdr3_nt
TRBV23-1,TRBJ1-2,NA,NA,CASSHKTDYGYTF,TGCGCCAGCAGTCATAAGACAGACTATGGCTACACCTTC
TRBV7-2,TRBJ1-2,NA,NA,CASSKTEFYGYTF,TGTGCCAGCAGTAAGACGGAGTTCTATGGCTACACCTTC
TRBV4-3,TRBJ1-1,NA,NA,CASSDNPQADTEAFF,TGCGCCAGCAGCGACAACCCTCAGGCCGACACTGAAGCTTTCTTT
TRBV10-3,TRBJ2-7,NA,TRBD1,CAINRDRVDEQYF,TGTGCCATCAATCGGGACAGGGTCGACGAGCAGTACTTC
TRBV9,TRBJ2-5,NA,NA,CASSVDSVRETQYF,TGTGCCAGCAGCGTAGATAGCGTCAGGGAGACCCAGTACTTC
TRBV18,TRBJ1-2,few,NA,CASSTQAVHGGYTF,TGTGCCAGCTCAACACAGGCGGTCCATGGTGGCTACACCTTC
TRBV27,TRBJ1-5,few,TRBD1,CASSRQGASQPQHF,TGTGCCAGCAGCAGACAGGGGGCAAGTCAGCCCCAGCATTTT
TRBV18,TRBJ1-4,once,NA,CASSPAVPGGKLFF,TGTGCCAGCTCACCAGCGGTCCCCGGTGGAAAACTGTTTTTT
TRBV6-6,TRBJ2-1,NA,NA,CASSYSRGVTYNEQFF,TGTGCCAGCAGTTACTCACGCGGGGTGACCTACAATGAGCAGTTCTTC
TRBV11-2,TRBJ2-2,NA,TRBD2,CASSPGGTRIGELFF,TGTGCCAGCAGCCCCGGGGGGACTAGAATCGGGGAGCTGTTTTTT
TRBV19,TRBJ1-6,NA,NA,CASSIRTGSYNSPLHF,TGTGCCAGTAGTATTCGAACGGGCTCCTATAATTCACCCCTCCACTTT
TRBV7-2,TRBJ1-2,NA,NA,CASSLEGLGGPLNYGYTF,TGTGCCAGCAGCTTAGAGGGACTTGGAGGGCCCCTTAACTATGGCTACACCTTC